This TCR beta chain appears in the sequencing data of a study of blood T cell repertoires in COVID-19. About the research overall: Samples representing acute and convalescent COVID-19 were sourced from the United States, Italy and Spain. In each case, the material was cDNA or gDNA derived from T cells, B-cell-depleted T cells, or PBMCs.

This clone has just one count. The table came from immunoSEQ multiplex PCR; TCRdb's copy has only in-frame clones and leaves some out. The table has just under 60,000 clones, roughly 80% seen once. The CDR3 loop spans 14 amino acids. Per the germline V gene, CDR1 is SGHAT and CDR2 is FQNNGV. V lost 5 bases, J lost 8 bases, and 16 bases lay in between. The rearrangement uses TRBV11-2 and TRBJ1-3; D unresolved. This TCR derives from a man older than 75 with COVID-19, enrolled during active disease. The sequencing sample was made of peripheral blood. The CDR3 DNA reads TGTGCCAGCAGCGAACAGCTCCTCGTAGACACCATATATTTT. This sequence encodes CASSEQLLVDTIYF. Combining the CDR3 with reference TRBV11-2 and TRBJ1-3 gives the whole variable domain EAGVAQSPRYKIIEKRQSVAFWCNPISGHATLYWYQQILGQGPKLLIQFQNNGVVDDSQLPKDRFSAERLKGVDSTLKIQPAKLEDSAVYLCASSEQLLVDTIYFGEGSWLTVV.